This T cell receptor beta chain was sequenced in a study of blood T cell repertoires in COVID-19 (dated by TCRdb to 2020 to 2022). About the full investigation: Samples covering the acute and convalescent phases of COVID-19 were provided by collaborators in the United States, Italy and Spain. Samples came from the ongoing ImmuneRACE study (first 160 participants) plus 1,254 subjects from 6 global collaborators. The repertoires were released in a freely available public database meant as a resource for research on the immune response to SARS-CoV-2. Where HLA class I and class II types were available, the types were taken from metadata supplied by the sample provider, not from assay-based typing. The material from the prospective study consisted of cDNA or gDNA derived from T cells, B-cell-depleted T cells, or PBMCs. The sample metadata nearly always contained a de-identified subject ID, COVID-19 status, age in years and sex. The dataset comprised deeply sampled blood TCRbeta repertoires from subjects exposed to, actively infected with, or recovered from COVID-19.

Collaborating institutions collected whole blood in K2EDTA tubes following their own protocols. For TCRbeta analysis, collaborators shipped samples as frozen whole blood, isolated PBMCs, or DNA extracted from either of those sample types. CDR3 length: 13 amino acids, cysteine to phenylalanine. The only DNA kept is the CDR3, 39 bases in frame from the first base. CDR1 and CDR2, per the germline V gene, are SGHRS and YFSETQ. V is cut by 0 bases and J by 5 bases, and the space between the germline ends is 7 bases. Comments on this clone: This clone's antigen is unknown. Base-call qualities are not available, and no considerably larger clone is one nucleotide away.

TCRbeta CDR3 regions were amplified from genomic DNA using the immunoSEQ Assay, a bias-controlled multiplex PCR. The original pipeline was this. Within the assay, amplification of reference gene primers was used to estimate how many nucleated cells each sample contained. Sequence reads were collapsed and filtered to measure the absolute abundance of every unique TCRbeta CDR3 rearrangement. For each sample, productive Simpson clonality was calculated by taking the square root of Simpson's diversity index across productive rearrangements. Here the immuneACCESS table is served through TCRdb, limited to in-frame sequences with V and J called. Missing clones are a known gap in these copies; in checked studies unresolved V genes cover under half, and the rest lacks a known reason. The V and J calls and clone size are taken from that table; D and trimming were inferred from the DNA. The sample yields over 150,000 clones; 75% to 85% were counted once. Of the sample, roughly an eighth is held by the ten largest clones.

General findings and caveats noted by the study authors: The amount of clinical and demographic metadata varied by source and participant and was provided uncurated.

The sequence links TRBV5-1 to TRBJ2-3; no D gene is confidently identified. This receptor was obtained from a human donor in a cohort sampled during active COVID-19. The sample consisted of peripheral blood. The encoded CDR3 is CASSLAVVDTQYF. At the DNA level, the sequence is TGCGCCAGCAGCTTGGCGGTCGTAGATACGCAGTATTTT. Supplemented by the reference TRBV5-1 and TRBJ2-3 proteins around the CDR3, the complete variable domain is KAGVTQTPRYLIKTRGQQVTLSCSPISGHRSVSWYQQTPGQGLQFLFEYFSETQRNKGNFPGRFSGRQFSNSRSEMNVSTLELGDSALYLCASSLAVVDTQYFGPGTRLTVL.